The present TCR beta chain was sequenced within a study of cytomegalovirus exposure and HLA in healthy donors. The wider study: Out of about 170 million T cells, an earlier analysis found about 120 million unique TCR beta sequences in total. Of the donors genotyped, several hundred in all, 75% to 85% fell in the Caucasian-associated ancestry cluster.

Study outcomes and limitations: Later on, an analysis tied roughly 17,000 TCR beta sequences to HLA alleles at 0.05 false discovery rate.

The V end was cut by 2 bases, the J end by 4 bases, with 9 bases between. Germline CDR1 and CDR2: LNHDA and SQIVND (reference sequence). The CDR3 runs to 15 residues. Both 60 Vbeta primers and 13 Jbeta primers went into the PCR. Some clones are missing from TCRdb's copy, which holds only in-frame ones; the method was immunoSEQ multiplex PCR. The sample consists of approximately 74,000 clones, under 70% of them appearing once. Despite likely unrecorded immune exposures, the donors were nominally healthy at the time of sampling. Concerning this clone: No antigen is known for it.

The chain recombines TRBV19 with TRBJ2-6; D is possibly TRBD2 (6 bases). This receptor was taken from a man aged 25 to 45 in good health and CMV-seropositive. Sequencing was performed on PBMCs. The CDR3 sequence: CASSINGRGANVLTF. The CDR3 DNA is TGTGCCAGTAGTATAAACGGGAGAGGGGCCAACGTCCTGACTTTC.